This TCR beta chain was captured in a study of T cells in Graves' hyperthyroidism and ophthalmopathy. Whole-study context: Peripheral blood was obtained at initial diagnosis, preceding any treatment. Findings of the study overall: Prediction of ophthalmopathy progression came a median approximately 6.5 months pre-onset.

At least ten counts were recorded for this clonotype. The antigen is unknown. The CDR3 has 14 amino acids. Germline lookup yields CDR1 SGDLS and CDR2 YYNGEE. V lost 6 bases to trimming and J lost 0 bases; unmatched junction nucleotides: 3. Amplification yielded TCR beta CDR3 regions, with RNA transcripts as the source. The HTBI primer set drove a first-round RT-PCR of the TCR CDR3. TCRdb itself ran the multiplex PCR reads through MiXCR, one entry per CDR3 protein. The data contain about 380,000 distinct CDR3 sequences, around 13% of them singletons. Uncontrolled infection, other autoimmune disease, pregnancy or lactation led to exclusion. Clinical symptoms, serum thyroxine, TRAb, thyroid ultrasound and orbital computed tomography informed diagnoses.

This receptor was taken from a woman aged 60 to 75 with Graves' hyperthyroidism. Sequences were obtained from blood. This chain links TRBV9 with TRBJ2-1; TRBD2 agrees at 7 bases. CDR3 DNA sequence: TGTGCCAGCAAAGCGGGAATCTCCTACAATGAGCAGTTCTTC. It codes for CASKAGISYNEQFF.